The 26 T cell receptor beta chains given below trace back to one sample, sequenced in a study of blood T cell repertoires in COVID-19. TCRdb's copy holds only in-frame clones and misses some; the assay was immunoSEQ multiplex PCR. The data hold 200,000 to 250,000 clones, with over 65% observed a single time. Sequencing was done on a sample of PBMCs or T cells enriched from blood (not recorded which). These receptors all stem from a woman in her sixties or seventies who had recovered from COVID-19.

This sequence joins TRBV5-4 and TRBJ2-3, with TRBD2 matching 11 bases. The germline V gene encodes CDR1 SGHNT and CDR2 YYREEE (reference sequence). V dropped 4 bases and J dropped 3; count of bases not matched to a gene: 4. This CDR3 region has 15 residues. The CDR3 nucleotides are TGTGCCAGCAGCCGTAGCGGGGGGGCAACAGATACGCAGTATTTT. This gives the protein CASSRSGGATDTQYF.

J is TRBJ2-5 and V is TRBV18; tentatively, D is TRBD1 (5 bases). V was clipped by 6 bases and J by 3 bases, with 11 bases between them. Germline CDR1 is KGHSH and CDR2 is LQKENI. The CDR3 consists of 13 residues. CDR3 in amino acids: CASSLGAEETQYF. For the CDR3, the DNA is TGTGCCAGCTCGCTAGGGGCGGAAGAGACCCAGTACTTC.

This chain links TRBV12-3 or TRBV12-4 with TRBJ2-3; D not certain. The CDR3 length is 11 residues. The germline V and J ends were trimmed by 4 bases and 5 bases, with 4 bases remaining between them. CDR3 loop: CASSSLDTQYF. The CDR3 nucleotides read TGTGCCAGCAGTTCACTAGATACGCAGTATTTT.

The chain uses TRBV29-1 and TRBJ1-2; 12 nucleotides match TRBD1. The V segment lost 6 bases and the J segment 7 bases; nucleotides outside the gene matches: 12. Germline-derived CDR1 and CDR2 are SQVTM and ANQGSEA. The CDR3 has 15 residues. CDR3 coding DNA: TGCAGCGTACACGGGAGGGACAGGGGGCAGATTGGCTACACCTTC. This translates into CSVHGRDRGQIGYTF.

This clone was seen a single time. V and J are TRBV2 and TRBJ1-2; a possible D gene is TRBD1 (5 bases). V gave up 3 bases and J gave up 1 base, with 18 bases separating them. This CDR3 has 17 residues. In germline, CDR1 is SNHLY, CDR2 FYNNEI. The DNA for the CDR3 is TGTGCCAGCAGTGATTGGACGCGGGGGAACGGTAACTATGGCTACACCTTC. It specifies CASSDWTRGNGNYGYTF.

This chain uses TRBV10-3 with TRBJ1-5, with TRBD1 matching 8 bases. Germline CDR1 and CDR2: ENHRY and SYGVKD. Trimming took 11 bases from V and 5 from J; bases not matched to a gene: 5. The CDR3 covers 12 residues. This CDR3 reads CAAQDRDQPQHF. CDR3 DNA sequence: TGTGCCGCCCAGGACAGGGATCAGCCCCAGCATTTT.

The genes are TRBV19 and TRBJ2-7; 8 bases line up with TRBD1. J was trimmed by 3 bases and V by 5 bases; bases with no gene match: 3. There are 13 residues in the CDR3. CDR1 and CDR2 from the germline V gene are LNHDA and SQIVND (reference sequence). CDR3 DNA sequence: TGTGCCAGTAGTGTCGACAGGGGCTACGAGCAGTACTTC. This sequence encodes CASSVDRGYEQYF. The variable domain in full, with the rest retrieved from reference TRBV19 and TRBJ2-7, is DGGITQSPKYLFRKEGQNVTLSCEQNLNHDAMYWYRQDPGQGLRLIYYSQIVNDFQKGDIAEGYSVSREKKESFPLTVTSAQKNPTAFYLCASSVDRGYEQYFGPGTRLTVT.

The CDR3 here is CASSLQNTEAFF. In nucleotides, the CDR3 is TGTGCCAGCAGCTTGCAGAACACTGAAGCTTTCTTT. This chain links TRBV5-5 with TRBJ1-1; no reliable D call. The germline V gene encodes CDR1 SGHKS and CDR2 YYEKEE (reference sequence). This CDR3 has 12 residues. V was clipped by 1 base and J by 1 base, with 2 bases between them.

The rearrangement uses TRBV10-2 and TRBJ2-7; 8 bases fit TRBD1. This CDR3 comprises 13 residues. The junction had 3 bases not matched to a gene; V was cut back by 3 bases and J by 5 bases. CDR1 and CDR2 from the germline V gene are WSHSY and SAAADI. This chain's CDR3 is CASSEQGGDEQYF. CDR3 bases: TGCGCCAGCAGTGAACAGGGGGGCGACGAGCAGTACTTC.

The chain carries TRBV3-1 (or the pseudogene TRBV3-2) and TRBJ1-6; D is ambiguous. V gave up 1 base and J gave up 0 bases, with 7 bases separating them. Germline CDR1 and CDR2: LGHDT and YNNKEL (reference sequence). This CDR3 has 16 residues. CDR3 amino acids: CASSQVGSSYNSPLHF. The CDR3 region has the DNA TGTGCCAGCAGCCAAGTAGGGAGCTCCTATAATTCACCCCTCCACTTT.

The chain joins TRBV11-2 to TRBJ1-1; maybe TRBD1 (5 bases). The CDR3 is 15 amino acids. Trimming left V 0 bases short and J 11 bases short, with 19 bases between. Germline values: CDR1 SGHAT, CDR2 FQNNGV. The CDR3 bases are TGTGCCAGCAGCTTAGATTTCCGGCAGGGAATTTGGGCTTTCTTT. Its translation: CASSLDFRQGIWAFF.

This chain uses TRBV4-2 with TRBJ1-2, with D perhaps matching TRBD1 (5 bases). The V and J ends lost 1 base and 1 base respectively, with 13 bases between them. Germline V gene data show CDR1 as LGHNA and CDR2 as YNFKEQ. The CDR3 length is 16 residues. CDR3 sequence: CASSQGSGRDNYGYTF. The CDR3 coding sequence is TGTGCCAGCAGCCAAGGTTCGGGCAGGGATAACTATGGCTACACCTTC.

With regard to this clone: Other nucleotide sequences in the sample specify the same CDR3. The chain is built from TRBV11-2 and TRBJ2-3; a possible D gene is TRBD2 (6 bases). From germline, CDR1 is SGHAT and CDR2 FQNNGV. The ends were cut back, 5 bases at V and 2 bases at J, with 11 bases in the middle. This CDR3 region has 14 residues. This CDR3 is CASSPRGTTDTQYF. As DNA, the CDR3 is TGTGCCAGCAGCCCCCGGGGGACCACAGATACGCAGTATTTT.

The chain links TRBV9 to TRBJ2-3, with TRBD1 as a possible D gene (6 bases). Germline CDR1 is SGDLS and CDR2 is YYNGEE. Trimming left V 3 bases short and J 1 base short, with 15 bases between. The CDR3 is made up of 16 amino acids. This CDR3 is CASSEIGGQGTDTQYF. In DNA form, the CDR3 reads TGTGCCAGCAGCGAGATTGGGGGCCAGGGCACAGATACGCAGTATTTT.

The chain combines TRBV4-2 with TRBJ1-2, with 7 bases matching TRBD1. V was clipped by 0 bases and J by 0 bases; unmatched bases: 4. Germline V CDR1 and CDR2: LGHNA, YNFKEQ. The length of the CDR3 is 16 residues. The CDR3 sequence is CASSQEDRIPNYGYTF. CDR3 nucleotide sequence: TGTGCCAGCAGCCAAGAGGACAGGATCCCTAACTATGGCTACACCTTC.

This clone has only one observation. The CDR3 protein is CSVDQGYIQYF. The CDR3 nucleotides read TGCAGCGTTGACCAGGGTTACATTCAGTACTTC. The chain has TRBV29-1 and TRBJ2-4; the D gene is possibly TRBD1 (5 bases). V dropped 3 bases and J dropped 8 bases, with 8 bases sitting between them. Germline lookup yields CDR1 SQVTM and CDR2 ANQGSEA. The CDR3 contains 11 residues.

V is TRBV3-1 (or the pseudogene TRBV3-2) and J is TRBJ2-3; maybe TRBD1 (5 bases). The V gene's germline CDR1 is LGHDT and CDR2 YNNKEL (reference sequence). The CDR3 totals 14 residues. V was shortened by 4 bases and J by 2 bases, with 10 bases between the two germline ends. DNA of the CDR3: TGTGCCAGCAGCCCCGGACACCACACAGATACGCAGTATTTT. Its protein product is CASSPGHHTDTQYF.

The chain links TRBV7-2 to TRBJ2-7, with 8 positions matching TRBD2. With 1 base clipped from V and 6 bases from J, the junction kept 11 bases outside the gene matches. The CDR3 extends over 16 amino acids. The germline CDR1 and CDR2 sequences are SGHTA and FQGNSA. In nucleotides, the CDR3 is TGTGCCAGCAGCTTAGAGTTGGGTAGCGGGACGGTCGAGCAGTACTTC. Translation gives CASSLELGSGTVEQYF.

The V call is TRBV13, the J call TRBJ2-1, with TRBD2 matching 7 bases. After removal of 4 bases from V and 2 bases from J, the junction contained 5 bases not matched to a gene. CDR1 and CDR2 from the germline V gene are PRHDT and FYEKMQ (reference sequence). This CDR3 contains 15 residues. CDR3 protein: CASSSPSGTYNEQFF. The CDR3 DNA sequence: TGTGCCAGCAGCTCACCTAGCGGAACCTACAATGAGCAGTTCTTC.

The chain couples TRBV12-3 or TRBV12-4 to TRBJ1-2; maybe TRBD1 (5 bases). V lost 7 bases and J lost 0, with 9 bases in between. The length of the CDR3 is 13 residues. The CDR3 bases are TGTGCCAGCAACCAGGGTTCTAACTATGGCTACACCTTC. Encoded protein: CASNQGSNYGYTF.

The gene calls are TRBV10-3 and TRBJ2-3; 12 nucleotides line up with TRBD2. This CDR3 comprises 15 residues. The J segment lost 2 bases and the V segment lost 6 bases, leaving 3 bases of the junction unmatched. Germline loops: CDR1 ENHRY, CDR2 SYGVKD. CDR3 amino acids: CAISRTSGDTDTQYF. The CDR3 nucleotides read TGTGCCATCAGCCGGACTAGCGGGGACACAGATACGCAGTATTTT.

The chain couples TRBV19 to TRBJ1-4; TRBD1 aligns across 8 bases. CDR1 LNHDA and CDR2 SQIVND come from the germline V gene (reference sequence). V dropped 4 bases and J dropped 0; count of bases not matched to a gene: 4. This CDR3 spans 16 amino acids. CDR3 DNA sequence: TGTGCCAGTAGTAGGATACAGGGGGCAACTAATGAAAAACTGTTTTTT. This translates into CASSRIQGATNEKLFF.

The CDR3 DNA reads as TGTGCCAGTTTGGACAGGTCCAACTATGGCTACACCTTC. Its protein is CASLDRSNYGYTF. This chain uses TRBV6-5 with TRBJ1-2; TRBD1 agrees at 7 bases. The CDR3 contains 13 residues. Germline lookup yields CDR1 MNHEY and CDR2 SVGAGI. The V and J ends lost 9 bases and 2 bases, in that order; junction bases with no gene match: 6.

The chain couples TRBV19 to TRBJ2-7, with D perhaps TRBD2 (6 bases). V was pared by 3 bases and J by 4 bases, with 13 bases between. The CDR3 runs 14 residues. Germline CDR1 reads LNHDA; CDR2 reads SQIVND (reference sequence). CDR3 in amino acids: CASSIGRGDYEQYF. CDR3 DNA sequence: TGTGCCAGTAGTATTGGGCGGGGAGATTACGAGCAGTACTTC.

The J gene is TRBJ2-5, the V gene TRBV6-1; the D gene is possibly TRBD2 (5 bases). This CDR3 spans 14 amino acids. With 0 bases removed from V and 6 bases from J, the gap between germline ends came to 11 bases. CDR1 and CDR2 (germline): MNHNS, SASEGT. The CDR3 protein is CASSEAGEAKTQYF. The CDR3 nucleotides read TGTGCCAGCAGTGAAGCGGGAGAAGCCAAGACCCAGTACTTC.

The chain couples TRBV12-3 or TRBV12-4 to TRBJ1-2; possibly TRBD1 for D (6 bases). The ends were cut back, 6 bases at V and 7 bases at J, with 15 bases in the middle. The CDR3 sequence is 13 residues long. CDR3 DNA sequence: TGTGCCAGCAGAATCGGACAGATCCCTGGCTACACCTTC. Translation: CASRIGQIPGYTF.